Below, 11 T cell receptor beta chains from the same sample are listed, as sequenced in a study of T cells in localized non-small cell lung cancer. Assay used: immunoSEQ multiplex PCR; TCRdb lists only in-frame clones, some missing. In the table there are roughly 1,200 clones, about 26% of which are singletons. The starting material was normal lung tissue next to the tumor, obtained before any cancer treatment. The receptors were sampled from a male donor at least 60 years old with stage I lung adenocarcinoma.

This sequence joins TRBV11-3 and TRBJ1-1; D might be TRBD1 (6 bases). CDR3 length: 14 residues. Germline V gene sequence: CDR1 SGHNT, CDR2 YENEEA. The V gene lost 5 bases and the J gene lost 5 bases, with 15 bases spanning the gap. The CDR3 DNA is TGTGCCAGCAGCCCAGACAAGGGGGGGACTGAAGCTTTCTTT. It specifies CASSPDKGGTEAFF.

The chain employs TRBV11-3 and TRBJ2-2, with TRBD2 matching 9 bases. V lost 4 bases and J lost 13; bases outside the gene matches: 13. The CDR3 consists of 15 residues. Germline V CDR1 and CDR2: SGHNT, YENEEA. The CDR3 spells CASSSGSRAGGGLFF. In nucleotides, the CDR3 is TGTGCCAGCAGCTCCGGATCGCGAGCGGGGGGCGGGCTGTTTTTT. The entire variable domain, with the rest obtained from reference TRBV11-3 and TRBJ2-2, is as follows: EAGVVQSPRYKIIEKKQPVAFWCNPISGHNTLYWYLQNLGQGPELLIRYENEEAVDDSQLPKDRFSAERLKGVDSTLKIQPAELGDSAVYLCASSSGSRAGGGLFFGEGSRLTVL.

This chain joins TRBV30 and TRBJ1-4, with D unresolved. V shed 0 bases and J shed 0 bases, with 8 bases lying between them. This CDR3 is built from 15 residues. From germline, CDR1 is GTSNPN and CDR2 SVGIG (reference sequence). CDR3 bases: TGTGCCTGGAGTGTTCAGCTTGCAACTAATGAAAAACTGTTTTTT. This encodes CAWSVQLATNEKLFF.

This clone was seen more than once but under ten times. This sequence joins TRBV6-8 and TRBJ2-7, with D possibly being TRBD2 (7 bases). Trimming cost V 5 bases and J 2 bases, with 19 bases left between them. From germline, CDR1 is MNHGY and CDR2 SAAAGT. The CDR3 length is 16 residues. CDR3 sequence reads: CASSEGTAGAPYEQYF. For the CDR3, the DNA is TGTGCCAGCAGTGAGGGCACGGCGGGGGCCCCCTACGAGCAGTACTTC.

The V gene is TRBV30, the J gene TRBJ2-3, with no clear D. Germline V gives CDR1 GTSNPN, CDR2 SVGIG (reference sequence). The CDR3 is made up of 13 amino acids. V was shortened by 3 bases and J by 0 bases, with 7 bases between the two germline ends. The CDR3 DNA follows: TGTGCCTGGAGCCTGATGAGCACAGATACGCAGTATTTT. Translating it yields CAWSLMSTDTQYF.

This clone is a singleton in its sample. Here the CDR3 DNA reads TGCGCCAGCAGCTTGGGGGACAGGGGAGGGTACGAGCAGTACTTC. Its protein is CASSLGDRGGYEQYF. The rearrangement joins TRBV5-1 to TRBJ2-7, with 10 bases lining up with TRBD1. This CDR3 is built from 15 residues. Germline CDR1 and CDR2: SGHRS and YFSETQ. V shed 0 bases, J shed 4 bases, and the junction held 4 bases outside the gene matches.

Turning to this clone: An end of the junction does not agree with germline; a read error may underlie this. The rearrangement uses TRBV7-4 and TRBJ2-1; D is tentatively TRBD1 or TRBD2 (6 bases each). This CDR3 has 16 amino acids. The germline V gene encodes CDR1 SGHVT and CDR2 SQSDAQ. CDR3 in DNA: TGCGCCAGCAGCGTCGGAAGGGGGGTCTCCTACAATGAGCAGTTCTTC. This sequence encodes CASSVGRGVSYNEQFF.

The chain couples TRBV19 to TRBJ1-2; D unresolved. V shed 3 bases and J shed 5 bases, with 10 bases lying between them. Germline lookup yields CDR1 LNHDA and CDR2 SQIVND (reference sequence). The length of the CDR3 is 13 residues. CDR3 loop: CASSIGSAYGYTF. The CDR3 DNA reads TGTGCCAGTAGTATTGGGTCAGCGTATGGCTACACCTTC.

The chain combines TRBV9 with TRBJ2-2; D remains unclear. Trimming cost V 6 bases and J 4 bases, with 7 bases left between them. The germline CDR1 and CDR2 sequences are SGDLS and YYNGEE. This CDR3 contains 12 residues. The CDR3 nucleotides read TGTGCCAGCACATCAGCCACCGGGGAGCTGTTTTTT. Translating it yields CASTSATGELFF.

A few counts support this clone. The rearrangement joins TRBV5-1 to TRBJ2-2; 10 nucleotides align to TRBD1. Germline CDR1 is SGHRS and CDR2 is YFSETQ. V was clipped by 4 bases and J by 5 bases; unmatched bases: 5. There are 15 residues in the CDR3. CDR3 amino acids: CASSGRTGGTGELFF. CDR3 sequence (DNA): TGCGCCAGCAGCGGGAGGACAGGGGGAACCGGGGAGCTGTTTTTT.

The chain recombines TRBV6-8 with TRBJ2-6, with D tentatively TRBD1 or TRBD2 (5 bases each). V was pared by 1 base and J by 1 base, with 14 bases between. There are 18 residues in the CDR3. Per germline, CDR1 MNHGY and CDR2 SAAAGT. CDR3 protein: CASSYLGVTPSGANVLTF. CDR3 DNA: TGTGCCAGCAGTTACTTGGGGGTCACACCATCTGGGGCCAACGTCCTGACTTTC.